The rows below give T cell receptor beta chains drawn from one sample of a study of shared clonotypes between healthy human individuals. The repertoire was sequenced with immunoSEQ multiplex PCR; TCRdb's copy has only in-frame clones and lacks some. The table shows approximately 2.3 million clones, with just over 90% occurring only once. Sequenced material: naive CD4+ T cells from PBMCs. The receptors were sampled from a man younger than 30 in good health. Some clones in this sample may be carry-over from other donors' samples. CDR3s include the opening cysteine and the closing phenylalanine or tryptophan. Each record gives: clone size, V gene, CDR3 length, J gene, D gene, CDR3 DNA, CDR3 protein. D genes are given only for firm matches. Some rows have no size entry. The others give once, few or many, or a class for an expanded clone.

once	TRBV7-9	14	TRBJ1-1	TRBD1	TGTGCCAGCAGCGCCATGCCAGGGGGCACTGAAGCTTTCTTT	CASSAMPGGTEAFF
.	TRBV4-2	15	TRBJ2-7	TRBD1	TGTGCCAGCAGCCAAGAGGGACAGCCAACTAGAGAGCAGTACTTC	CASSQEGQPTREQYF
few	TRBV10-3	14	TRBJ1-1	.	TGTGCCATCAGGGCCGGGACAACAGGGATAGCAGCTTTCTTT	CAIRAGTTGIAAFF
.	TRBV6-5	13	TRBJ1-2	.	TGTGCCAGCAGTTACAAGGGACGCTATGGCTACACCTTC	CASSYKGRYGYTF
.	TRBV11-2	14	TRBJ2-7	.	TGTGCCAGCAGCTTAGGTGCAGACCCCTACGAGCAGTACTTC	CASSLGADPYEQYF
.	TRBV7-8	16	TRBJ2-3	.	TGTGCCAGCAGCTTAGTGGGGGGAACAAGCACAGATACGCAGTATTTT	CASSLVGGTSTDTQYF
.	TRBV19	15	TRBJ1-5	TRBD1	TGTGCCAGTAGTATAGTGACAGGGTCCAATCAGCCCCAGCATTTT	CASSIVTGSNQPQHF
.	TRBV30	12	TRBJ2-7	.	TGTGCCTGGAGCCCCAGCTCCTACGAGCAGTACTTC	CAWSPSSYEQYF
.	TRBV11-1	14	TRBJ2-7	TRBD1	TGTGCCAGCAGCTCGGGACAGGGGGCTTACGAGCAGTACTTC	CASSSGQGAYEQYF
.	TRBV7-2	15	TRBJ2-1	TRBD2	TGTGCCAGCAGACCAGGGGTAGCGGGAGGGAATGAGCAGTTCTTC	CASRPGVAGGNEQFF
once	TRBV11-3	15	TRBJ2-7	TRBD2	TGTGCCAGCAGCTTAGGGGCGGGAGGGCCCTACGAGCAGTACTTC	CASSLGAGGPYEQYF
.	TRBV11-3	14	TRBJ1-1	TRBD1	TGTGCCAGCAGCTTGGGGACAGCGAACACTGAAGCTTTCTTT	CASSLGTANTEAFF
few	TRBV28	11	TRBJ1-2	.	TGTGCCAGCAGGGAGGAGGATGGCTACACCTTC	CASREEDGYTF
.	TRBV18	13	TRBJ1-5	.	TGTGCCAGCGCAGACAGGAGCAATCAGCCCCAGCATTTT	CASADRSNQPQHF
.	TRBV7-9	16	TRBJ1-4	TRBD1	TGTGCCAGCAGCTTTAGGACAGGGGGCCTGAATGAAAAACTGTTTTTT	CASSFRTGGLNEKLFF
.	TRBV7-9	12	TRBJ2-3	.	TGTGCCAGCAGCCCCCCGACTGATACGCAGTATTTT	CASSPPTDTQYF
.	TRBV7-6	19	TRBJ2-5	TRBD2	TGTGCCAGCAGCTTAGGGCCAAGGGCTAGCGGGAGTAAGGGAGAGACCCAGTACTTC	CASSLGPRASGSKGETQYF
.	TRBV2	11	TRBJ1-2	.	TGTGCCAGCTCCCGGGGCCAGGGCTACACCTTC	CASSRGQGYTF
.	TRBV27	16	TRBJ2-1	TRBD2	TGTGCCAGCAGTACCCCGGCAGCGGGAGCCTACAATGAGCAGTTCTTC	CASSTPAAGAYNEQFF
once	TRBV19	15	TRBJ2-3	.	TGTGCCAGTAGGCCGGGACTCCCTGGTGCAGATACGCAGTATTTT	CASRPGLPGADTQYF
.	TRBV5-6	16	TRBJ1-3	.	TGTGCCAGCAGCTTGACATCATTGGGACGGCGAAACACCATATATTTT	CASSLTSLGRRNTIYF
.	TRBV30	12	TRBJ1-2	.	TGTGCCTGGAGTGTTTTTTGGGGTGGCTACACCTTC	CAWSVFWGGYTF
.	TRBV18	13	TRBJ2-4	.	TGTGCCAGCTCACCGGGACTTGAGGAAATTCAGTACTTC	CASSPGLEEIQYF
.	TRBV7-9	16	TRBJ2-2	.	TGTGCCAGCAGCTTAAGTCATCCAGGGTACACCGGGGAGCTGTTTTTT	CASSLSHPGYTGELFF
once	TRBV5-1	13	TRBJ2-3	.	TGCGCCAGCAGCTTACCCAGCACAGATACGCAGTATTTT	CASSLPSTDTQYF
once	TRBV5-1	17	TRBJ1-3	.	TGCGCCAGCAGCTTTGGGGTTAGCGGAATCTCTGGAAACACCATATATTTT	CASSFGVSGISGNTIYF
.	TRBV7-2	13	TRBJ2-3	.	TGTGCCAGCAGCTTGGGACGGTCAGATACGCAGTATTTT	CASSLGRSDTQYF
.	TRBV5-1	14	TRBJ2-4	TRBD1	TGCGCCAGCAGCTTGGATACAGGGGCAGCAATTCAGTACTTC	CASSLDTGAAIQYF
.	TRBV10-3	13	TRBJ1-6	.	TGTGCCATCAGTGAGCCCGACTTTTCACCCCTCCACTTT	CAISEPDFSPLHF
.	TRBV11-1	15	TRBJ2-6	.	TGTGCCAGCAGCCGGCGGGGGCCCGGGGCCAACGTCCTGACTTTC	CASSRRGPGANVLTF
.	TRBV5-1	15	TRBJ2-1	TRBD2	TGCGCCAGCAGCCGGGGGGAGCTAGCGGGCAATGAGCAGTTCTTC	CASSRGELAGNEQFF
.	TRBV6-1	15	TRBJ2-2	.	TGTGCCTGGGACAAGACCCGCGAAAGGACCGGGGAGCTGTTTTTT	CAWDKTRERTGELFF
few	TRBV7-9	15	TRBJ1-1	.	TGTGCCAGCAGCTTCGGGGCAGTATTGAACACTGAAGCTTTCTTT	CASSFGAVLNTEAFF
.	TRBV7-3	12	TRBJ2-1	.	TGTGCCAGCAGCGATGGGGGCTTTTGGCAGTTCTTC	CASSDGGFWQFF
once	TRBV19	16	TRBJ1-2	TRBD1	TGTGCCAGTAGTGTCGGGACAGGGAGACCTAACTATGGCTACACCTTC	CASSVGTGRPNYGYTF
.	TRBV28	13	TRBJ2-7	.	TGTGCCAGCAGTTCAAACCCCTCCTACGAGCAGTACTTC	CASSSNPSYEQYF
.	TRBV2	14	TRBJ2-2	TRBD1	TGTGCCAGCACTTCACAGGGGGCCCCCGGGGAGCTGTTTTTT	CASTSQGAPGELFF
.	TRBV2	13	TRBJ2-5	.	TGTGCCAGCGGGCGGGGACAGCAAGAGACCCAGTACTTC	CASGRGQQETQYF
once	TRBV19	14	TRBJ2-6	.	TGTGCCAGTAGAGACTTCTCTGGGGCCAACGTCCTGACTTTC	CASRDFSGANVLTF
.	TRBV5-4	16	TRBJ1-3	.	TGTGCCAGCGGAAGATACCGGGGCCGGACCGGAAACACCATATATTTT	CASGRYRGRTGNTIYF
.	TRBV28	15	TRBJ1-3	.	TGTGCCAGCAGGGGGACTCAGGGGACTGGAAACACCATATATTTT	CASRGTQGTGNTIYF
.	TRBV28	19	TRBJ1-5	.	TGTGCCAGCAGTTACTCAGGTGGGCAGGGCCCATATAGCAATCAGCCCCAGCATTTT	CASSYSGGQGPYSNQPQHF
.	TRBV9	14	TRBJ2-1	TRBD2	TGTGCCAGCAGCGTGGGACTAGCGGGAGTTGAGCAGTTCTTC	CASSVGLAGVEQFF
.	TRBV12-5	12	TRBJ2-3	.	TGTGCTAGTGGTTTGACTCGAGATACGCAGTATTTT	CASGLTRDTQYF
.	TRBV6-6	16	TRBJ2-1	.	TGTGCCAGCAGTTACCCCGGGAAGACAGGGAGGAATGAGCAGTTCTTC	CASSYPGKTGRNEQFF
few	TRBV6-1	14	TRBJ2-7	.	TGTGCCAGCAGTGAGGGACTTGCCGGTATGGAGCAGTACTTC	CASSEGLAGMEQYF